Reported below is one T cell receptor (beta chain). This CDR3 contains 15 residues. Per the germline V gene, CDR1 is SGHDT and CDR2 is YYEEEE. The ends were cut back, 4 bases at V and 4 bases at J, with 17 bases in the middle. These data originate in a study of blood T cells in healthy people across ages. Primers used in a second PCR of about 7 to 12 cycles were a sample-barcoded 5' primer and a J-beta primer mix. Sequencing of every sample gave 2.5 million or more CDR3-containing paired-end reads. TCRdb redid the calling of the 5' RACE reads with MiXCR, one entry per CDR3 protein. The sample lists 650,000 or so distinct CDR3 sequences; over 40% were seen once.

The sample was blood. The gene calls are TRBV5-6 and TRBJ1-2; D is uncertain. This clonotype was sampled from a woman of 80 years or more in good health. Here the CDR3 DNA reads TGTGCCAGCAGCCCACAGACATCCACACCCTATGGCTACACCTTC. Translated, it gives CASSPQTSTPYGYTF.